This TCR beta chain was captured by sequencing in a study of shared clonotypes between healthy human individuals. Overall study findings and caveats: For naive CD4 cells, roughly 5% of clonotypes were shared across a few donors.

Comment on this clone: Its antigen is undetermined.

The CDR3 is 12 residues long. The V and J ends lost 7 bases and 0 bases respectively, with 7 bases between them. Germline CDR1 SGHAT, CDR2 FQNNGV. The test was conducted at deep level. Authors' methods: ImmunoSEQ sequences covered only the junction and lacked quality scores; filtering therefore differed. Clones were sequenced by immunoSEQ multiplex PCR, and TCRdb holds only the in-frame ones, with some missing. D and trimming come from the DNA, and the V and J calls and clone size come from that table. The table shows roughly 1,600,000 clones, with around 98.5% occurring only once. Sequences were obtained from naive CD4+ T cells sorted from blood. As for subset: CD45RA+ positively selected. The receptor was isolated from a man under 40 in good health. This sequence joins TRBV11-2 and TRBJ2-7; D uncertain. CDR3 protein: CASNTASYEQYF. In DNA, the CDR3 is TGTGCCAGCAATACGGCCTCCTACGAGCAGTACTTC.